This T cell receptor beta chain derives from a study of blood T cells in healthy people across ages. A J-beta primer mix and a sample-barcoded 5' primer were used in a second PCR of about 7 to 12 cycles. Using its own MiXCR run on the 5' RACE reads, TCRdb lists one record per CDR3 protein. This table has just over 1 million distinct CDR3 sequences, roughly 45% appearing once. This clonotype was recorded only once. CDR3 length: 13 amino acids. Deletions cut 0 bases from V and 3 bases from J, with 6 bases between. Germline V gene sequence: CDR1 MGHRA, CDR2 YSYEKL. Peripheral blood, about 9.8 milliliters per donor, was collected. The total RNA that was extracted per sample amounted to at least 5 micrograms.

The source is a woman aged 55-70 years in good health. The V call is TRBV4-1, the J call TRBJ2-7; no clear D gene. The sample comprised blood. Here the CDR3 reads CASSQESDYEQYF. The CDR3 nucleotides read TGCGCCAGCAGCCAAGAATCGGACTACGAGCAGTACTTC.